Listed below are T cell receptor beta chains from one sample, sequenced in a study of response to subunit inactivated influenza vaccine. TCRdb passed the RT-PCR reads through MiXCR, listing each CDR3 protein once. The top ten hold more than 8.5% of the sample, which has about 800,000 distinct CDR3 sequences, 21% seen once. The sequencing used PBMCs from blood, collected around 5 days after vaccination. The receptors were sampled from a man aged 50 or older who received an inactivated influenza vaccine. CDR3s include the opening cysteine and the closing phenylalanine or tryptophan. The D gene is left open where the match is weak.

V: TRBV4-3
length: 17
D: NA
CDR3: CASSQAIPRRNNEKLFF

V: TRBV20-1
length: 12
D: NA
CDR3: CSARDLAAEQYF

V: TRBV7-2
length: 15
D: TRBD2
CDR3: CASSFFAAGEYEQYF

V: TRBV20-1
length: 14
D: NA
CDR3: CSARHRAGANVLTF

V: TRBV20-1
length: 12
D: TRBD2
CDR3: CSAKLAAPEQYF

V: TRBV19
length: 14
D: NA
CDR3: CASSILSETGELFF

V: TRBV20-1
length: 16
D: NA
CDR3: CSASWDGRLAKNIQYF

V: TRBV20-1
length: 14
D: NA
CDR3: CSASPARYNEKLFF

V: TRBV14
length: 16
D: NA
CDR3: CASSPQYLTWDYEQYF

V: TRBV12-3/TRBV12-4
length: 13
D: TRBD1
CDR3: CASRGQANSPLHF

V: TRBV28
length: 16
D: TRBD1
CDR3: CASSKSPGTGNTEAFF

V: TRBV2
length: 14
D: TRBD1
CDR3: CASSRQGEYQPQHF

V: TRBV7-9
length: 15
D: NA
CDR3: CASSLAVDPTDTQYF